This T cell receptor (beta chain) was profiled in a study of blood T cell repertoires in COVID-19. Across the study: The origin of the acute and convalescent COVID-19 samples was the United States, Italy and Spain. PBMCs, B-cell-depleted T cells, or T cells provided the cDNA or gDNA that made up the material.

In the authors' workflow: Counts of nucleated cells, estimated from reference gene primer amplification, were obtained. Libraries were prepared by immunoSEQ multiplex PCR; TCRdb keeps only in-frame clonotypes and omits some of them. V, J and clone size are taken as reported in that table, and D and trimming were inferred from the DNA itself. The sample yields about 250,000 clones, 88% seen once. Deletions cut 2 bases from V and 3 bases from J, with 13 bases between. In germline, CDR1 is MNHEY, CDR2 SVGAGI. This CDR3 is built from 15 residues. This TCR derives from a man at least 80 years old with acute or convalescent COVID-19. The source material was peripheral blood. The rearrangement links TRBV6-5 to TRBJ2-5; D is uncertain. The DNA for the CDR3 is TGTGCCAGCAGTTACACGAGCCCCACAGAAGAGACCCAGTACTTC. It specifies CASSYTSPTEETQYF.